This TCR beta chain appears in the sequencing data of a study of T cells after yellow fever vaccination. General study results and limits: Some clonotypes, a small share, were shared between CD4 and CD8 compartments. The secondary response showed a weaker magnitude and a faster peak, day 5 versus 15. Abundant contaminating clonotypes from the bulk population could appear in FACS-sorted repertoires.

Conversion of TCR transcripts into cDNA relied on 5'RACE template switching, which added a universal primer site and UMIs. MiXCR was run by TCRdb on the 5' RACE reads, yielding one entry per CDR3 protein. Of roughly 120,000 distinct CDR3 sequences in the sample, 7.4% were seen once. V lost 4 bases and J 3 bases, leaving 13 bases between the germline ends. CDR1 is SGHTA, CDR2 FQGNSA, per germline. The CDR3 runs to 16 residues. Worth noting for this clonotype: Antigen unknown.

The sequencing here drew on CD4+ T cells sorted from PBMCs, taken around 10 days after the first yellow fever vaccination. V gene TRBV7-2 combines with J gene TRBJ2-6; D is perhaps TRBD2 (6 bases). This TCR derives from a young man who received the YFV17D yellow fever vaccine. CDR3 loop: CASSSGLHLGANVLTF. CDR3 in DNA: TGTGCCAGCAGCTCGGGACTCCACCTTGGGGCCAACGTCCTGACTTTC.